This entry is about one T cell receptor (beta chain). The sample holds a few counts of this clonotype. What this receptor recognizes is not known. No quality values exist for individual bases; no much larger clone is one base distant. Library prep was done by 5' RACE. For sequencing, an Illumina HiSeq 2500 was employed. A second roughly 7 to 11 cycle PCR used a sample-barcoded 5' primer and a J-beta primer mix. Each TCR beta cDNA molecule received a unique molecular identifier from a template-switch 5' adaptor carrying 12 random nucleotides. Each sample yielded at least 3 million CDR3-containing paired-end reads. First-strand cDNA synthesis was performed from all RNA using the Mint cDNA synthesis kit, with priming by a TRBC-specific oligonucleotide. All cDNA was treated with uracil-DNA glycosylase and then went through a first 18-cycle PCR with the universal primers M1SS and BC2_uni_R. The authors' pipeline ran thus. For normalization, 1 million high-quality reads, each with a distinct molecular identifier, were randomly selected from each sample. Instead of being binned into consensus sequences, reads with shared molecular identifiers were discarded. MiTCR, run with a Q25 quality threshold and the strictest error-elimination algorithm, handled CDR3 identification, clonotype clustering and error correction. Lower-bound total TCR beta diversity was estimated with a nonparametric unseen species model using Euler transformation. The public reads were run again by TCRdb, first through fastp at Q25 and then through MiXCR, and only productive beta chains were kept. For every CDR3 protein sequence, its rows merge into one entry that carries the most common genes and DNA. These V and J calls originate from TCRdb's pipeline instead of the authors' own analysis. This sample gives 700,000 or so distinct CDR3 sequences in total; 40% to 45% of them show up just once. In total, the top ten clones hold around 32% of the sample.

Germline trimming amounts to 7 bases on V and 6 bases on J, with 8 as the count of junction bases outside the gene matches. The CDR3 measures 13 amino acids from cysteine to phenylalanine. Just CDR3 DNA is preserved here, 39 bases in frame from base 1. CDR1 is given as MNHEY and CDR2 as SVGEGT, both from the germline V gene. This sample was taken from a study of blood T cells in healthy people across ages (dated by TCRdb to 2013 to 2016). Some background on the complete study: In model experiments, template switching captured about one uniquely barcoded TCR beta cDNA molecule for every two T cells. For two donors (one aged 18 to 30 and one aged 80 or older), the study analyzed two additional independent replicas of 1 million unique cDNA reads from the same blood draw. Donors of different ages were randomly distributed across sequencing lanes to avoid experimental bias. Four age groups were formed from the donors: young (average approximately 15 years), middle-aged (approximately 40), aged (approximately 60) and long-lived (less than 85). Using deep sequencing normalized with unique cDNA molecular identifiers, the study measured how TCR beta repertoire diversity changes with age. Findings and caveats that apply to the study as a whole: Compared with the aged group, the long-lived group had more naive CD4+ T cells, fewer expanded clones and increased TCR diversity, suggesting age selection. Estimates of total diversity based on one million sequenced T cells were considered lower bounds and underestimates. The percentage of naive T cells measured by flow cytometry correlated strongly with observed TCR beta diversity. As age increased, observed TCR beta diversity per million T cells dropped in a roughly linear way, and a significant reduction was already evident by age 40. Donor CMV infection status was unknown, potentially confounding age-related changes in expanded clonotypes. Bulk unsorted PBMC profiling prevented conclusive comparison of naive and antigen-experienced compartments.

The donors were a few dozen Caucasian individuals from Russia, aged roughly 6 to 100 years, who were systemically healthy. Approximately 9 milliliters of peripheral blood were collected from each donor into EDTA-treated Vacutainer tubes. Ficoll-Paque density-gradient centrifugation was used to isolate PBMCs, with at least 6.5 million per sample. Total RNA, at least 6 micrograms per sample, was extracted from PBMCs with Trizol reagent. For every donor, an aliquot of PBMCs went through flow cytometry to measure the percentages of naive CD45RAhigh/CD27high T cells. The V and J segments used are TRBV6-2 or TRBV6-3 and TRBJ1-2; 7 central bases correspond to TRBD1. What was sequenced was blood. This TCR was recovered from a man at least 80 years old in good health. CDR3 protein: CASTQGGADGYTF. The bases are TGTGCCAGCACCCAGGGGGGAGCGGATGGCTACACCTTC.